The next 4 T cell receptor beta chains were all read from a single sample in a study of cytomegalovirus exposure and HLA in healthy donors. It was with 60 Vbeta and 13 Jbeta primers that the PCR ran. Repertoires were generated with immunoSEQ multiplex PCR, while TCRdb's copy carries only in-frame clones and drops some. The table records over 100,000 clones, over 8% of them present only once. The sequencing input was PBMCs. The receptors here all came from a man aged 35 to 55 in good health and CMV-seronegative.

The V gene is TRBV5-1, the J gene TRBJ2-7; 11 nucleotides agree with TRBD1. CDR3 length equals 15 residues. J lost 7 bases, V lost 1 base, and 7 bases had no gene match. The germline CDR1 and CDR2 sequences are SGHRS and YFSETQ. The CDR3 sequence: CASSLKGQGANEQYF. CDR3 nucleotide sequence: TGCGCCAGCAGCTTGAAAGGACAGGGGGCGAATGAGCAGTACTTC.

The chain is built from TRBV6-1 and TRBJ1-3, with a weak D call TRBD1 (6 bases). This CDR3 has 16 amino acids. Germline lookup yields CDR1 MNHNS and CDR2 SASEGT. Trimming stripped 4 bases from V and 0 bases from J, with 13 bases between. Here the CDR3 DNA reads TGTGCCAGCAGTGGAGGGACAACGGGCTCTGGAAACACCATATATTTT. Translation gives CASSGGTTGSGNTIYF.

This clone was found once. This sequence joins TRBV28 and TRBJ2-7; 11 bases are a match to TRBD1. Germline V gives CDR1 MDHEN, CDR2 SYDVKM. The J segment lost 5 bases and the V segment lost 3 bases, leaving 6 bases of the junction unmatched. CDR3 size: 15 residues. CDR3 loop: CASSFRTGGYNEQYF. The CDR3 DNA sequence: TGTGCCAGCAGTTTCCGGACAGGGGGCTATAACGAGCAGTACTTC. Drawing the rest from reference TRBV28 and TRBJ2-7, the complete variable domain is DVKVTQSSRYLVKRTGEKVFLECVQDMDHENMFWYRQDPGLGLRLIYFSYDVKMKEKGDIPEGYSVSREKKERFSLILESASTNQTSMYLCASSFRTGGYNEQYFGPGTRLTVT.

This clone was seen many times. The CDR3 nucleotides are TGTGCCAGCAGTGATCCCGCGGGGGCGTACAATGAGCAGTTCTTC. Its translation is CASSDPAGAYNEQFF. V is TRBV2 and J is TRBJ2-1; maybe TRBD2 (7 bases). This CDR3 has 15 amino acids. The V gene lost 3 bases and the J gene lost 4 bases, with 13 bases spanning the gap. Germline values: CDR1 SNHLY, CDR2 FYNNEI.